This TCR beta chain was identified in a study of CD8 T cells in ankylosing spondylitis. Whole-study results and caveats: In reactive arthritis synovial fluid and blood, some motif variants had been reported before. A TCR beta motif of about 8 highly homologous variants seemed to mark ankylosing spondylitis blood. It was reported that disease-linked clones were significantly enriched in matched ankylosing spondylitis synovial fluid.

As the method for making TCR beta libraries, quantitative 5'-RACE with molecular barcodes was used. One entry per CDR3 protein results from TCRdb running MiXCR on the 5' RACE reads. The sample has roughly 490,000 distinct CDR3 sequences, approximately 5.3% seen once. The CDR3 is 14 amino acids. With respect to this clonotype: Its antigen is as yet unknown. The junction departs from germline at one end; a sequencing error may be responsible.

The sequence was obtained from a male donor with ankylosing spondylitis. This sequence joins TRBV12-3 or TRBV12-4 and TRBJ2-1, with 9 bases matching TRBD1. The specimen sequenced was blood, either unsorted or a sorted T cell fraction (not recorded which). In nucleotides, the CDR3 is TGTACCAGCAGGACTGGACAGGGGAGTAATGAGCAGTTCTTC. As protein: CTSRTGQGSNEQFF.